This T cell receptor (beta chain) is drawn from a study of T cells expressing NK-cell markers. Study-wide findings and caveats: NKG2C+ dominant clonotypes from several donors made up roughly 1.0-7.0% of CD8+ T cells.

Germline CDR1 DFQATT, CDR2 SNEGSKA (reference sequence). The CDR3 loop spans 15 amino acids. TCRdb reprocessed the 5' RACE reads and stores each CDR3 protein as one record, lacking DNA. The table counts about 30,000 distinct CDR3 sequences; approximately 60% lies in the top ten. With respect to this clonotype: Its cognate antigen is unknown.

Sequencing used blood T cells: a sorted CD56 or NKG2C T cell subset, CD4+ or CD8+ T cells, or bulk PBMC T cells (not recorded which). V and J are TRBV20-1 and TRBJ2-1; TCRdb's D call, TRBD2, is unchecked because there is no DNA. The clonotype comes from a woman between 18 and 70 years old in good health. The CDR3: CSARSGRRPINEQFF.